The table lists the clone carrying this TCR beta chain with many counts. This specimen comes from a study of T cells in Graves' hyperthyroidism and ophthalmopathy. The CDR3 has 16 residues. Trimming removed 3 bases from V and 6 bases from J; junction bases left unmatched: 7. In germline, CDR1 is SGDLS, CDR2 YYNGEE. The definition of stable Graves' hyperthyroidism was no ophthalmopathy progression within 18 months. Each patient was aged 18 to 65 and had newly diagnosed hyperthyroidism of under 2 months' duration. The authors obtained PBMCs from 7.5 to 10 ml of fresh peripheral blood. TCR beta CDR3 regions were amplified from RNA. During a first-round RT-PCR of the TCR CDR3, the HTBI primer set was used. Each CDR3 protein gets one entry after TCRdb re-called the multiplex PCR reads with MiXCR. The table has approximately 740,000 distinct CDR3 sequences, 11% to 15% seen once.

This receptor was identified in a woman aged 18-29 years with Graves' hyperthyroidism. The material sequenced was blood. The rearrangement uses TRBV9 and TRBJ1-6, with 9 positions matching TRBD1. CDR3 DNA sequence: TGTGCCAGCAGCGAACCGGGACAGGGAGGTAATTCACCCCTCCACTTT. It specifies CASSEPGQGGNSPLHF.